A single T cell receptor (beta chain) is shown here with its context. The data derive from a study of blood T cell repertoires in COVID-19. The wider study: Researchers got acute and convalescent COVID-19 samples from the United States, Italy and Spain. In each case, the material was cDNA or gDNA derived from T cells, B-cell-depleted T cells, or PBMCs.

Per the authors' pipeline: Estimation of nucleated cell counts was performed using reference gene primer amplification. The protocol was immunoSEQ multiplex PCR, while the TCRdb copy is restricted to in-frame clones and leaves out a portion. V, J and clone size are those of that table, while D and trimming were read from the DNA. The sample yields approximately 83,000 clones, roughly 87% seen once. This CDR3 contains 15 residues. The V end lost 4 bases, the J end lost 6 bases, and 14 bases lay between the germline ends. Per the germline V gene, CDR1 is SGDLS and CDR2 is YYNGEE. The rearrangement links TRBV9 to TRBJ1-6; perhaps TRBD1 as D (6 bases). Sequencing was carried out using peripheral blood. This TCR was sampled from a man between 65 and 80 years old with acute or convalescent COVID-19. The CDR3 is CASSSRGLGNSPLHF. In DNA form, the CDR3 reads TGTGCCAGCAGCTCCAGGGGTTTAGGTAATTCACCCCTCCACTTT.